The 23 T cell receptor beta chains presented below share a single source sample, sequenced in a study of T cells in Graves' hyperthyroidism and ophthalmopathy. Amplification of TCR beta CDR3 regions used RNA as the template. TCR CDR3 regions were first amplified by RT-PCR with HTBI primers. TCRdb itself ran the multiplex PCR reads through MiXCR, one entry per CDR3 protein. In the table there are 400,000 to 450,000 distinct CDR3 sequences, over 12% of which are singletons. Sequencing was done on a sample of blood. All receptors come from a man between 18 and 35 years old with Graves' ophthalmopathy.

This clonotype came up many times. CDR3 protein: CASSEAPPGRAGGQTQYF. CDR3 coding DNA: TGTGCCAGCAGTGAAGCCCCCCCGGGGCGCGCGGGGGGACAGACCCAGTACTTC. The chain has TRBV2 and TRBJ2-5; 8 bases agree with TRBD2. J was trimmed by 6 bases and V by 0 bases; bases with no gene match: 15. The CDR3 has 18 amino acids. Looked up from germline, CDR1 is SNHLY and CDR2 is FYNNEI. The full variable domain, completed using reference TRBV2 and TRBJ2-5, is EPEVTQTPSHQVTQMGQEVILRCVPISNHLYFYWYRQILGQKVEFLVSFYNNEISEKSEIFDDQFSVERPDGSNFTLKIRSTKLEDSAMYFCASSEAPPGRAGGQTQYFGPGTRLLVL.

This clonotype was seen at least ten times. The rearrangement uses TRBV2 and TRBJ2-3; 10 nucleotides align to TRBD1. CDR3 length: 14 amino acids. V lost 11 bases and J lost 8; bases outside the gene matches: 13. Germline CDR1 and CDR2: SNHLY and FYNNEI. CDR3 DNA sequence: TGTGCCGGACAACGGACAGGGGGGATCGGTACGCAGTATTTT. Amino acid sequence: CAGQRTGGIGTQYF.

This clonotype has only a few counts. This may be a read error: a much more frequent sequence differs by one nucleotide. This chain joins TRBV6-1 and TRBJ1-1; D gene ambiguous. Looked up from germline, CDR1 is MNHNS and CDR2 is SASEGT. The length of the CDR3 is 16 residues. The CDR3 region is CACSPWRSGKNTEAFF. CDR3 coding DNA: TGTGCCTGCAGTCCGTGGAGATCGGGGAAGAACACTGAAGCTTTCTTT.

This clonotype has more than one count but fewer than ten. In DNA form, the CDR3 reads TGTGCCAGCAGCGTAGACTTGAACACCGGGGAGCTGTTTTTT. Translation: CASSVDLNTGELFF. The V and J genes are TRBV9 and TRBJ2-2; D not resolved. V was pared by 0 bases and J by 1 base, with 4 bases between. The CDR3 extends over 14 amino acids. CDR1 SGDLS and CDR2 YYNGEE come from the germline V gene.

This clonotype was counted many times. CDR3 sequence: CASSPTGRSTDTQYF. CDR3 in DNA: TGTGCCAGCAGCCCGACCGGGAGGAGCACAGATACGCAGTATTTT. V gene TRBV5-8 combines with J gene TRBJ2-3, with 7 nucleotides matching TRBD2. Unmatched junction bases numbered 5, after V lost 4 bases and J lost 0 bases. Germline CDR1 and CDR2: SGHTS and YDEGEE. The CDR3 runs to 15 residues.

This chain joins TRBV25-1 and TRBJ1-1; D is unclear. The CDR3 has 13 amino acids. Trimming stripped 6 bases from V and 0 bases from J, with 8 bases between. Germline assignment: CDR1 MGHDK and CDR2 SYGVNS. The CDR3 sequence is CASRIQLNTEAFF. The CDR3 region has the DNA TGTGCCAGCAGAATTCAATTGAACACTGAAGCTTTCTTT.

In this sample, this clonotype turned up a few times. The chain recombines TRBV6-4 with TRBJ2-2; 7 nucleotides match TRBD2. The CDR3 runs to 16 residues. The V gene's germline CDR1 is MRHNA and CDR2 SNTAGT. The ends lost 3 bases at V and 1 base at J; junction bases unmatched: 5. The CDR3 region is CASSEFASGNTGELFF. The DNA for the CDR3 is TGTGCCAGCAGTGAGTTTGCTAGCGGGAACACCGGGGAGCTGTTTTTT.

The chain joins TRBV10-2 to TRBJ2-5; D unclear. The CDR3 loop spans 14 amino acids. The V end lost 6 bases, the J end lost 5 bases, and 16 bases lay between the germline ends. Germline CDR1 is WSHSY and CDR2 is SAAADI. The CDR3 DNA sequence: TGCGCCAGCAGCCGGTATGGTGTATTGGAGACCCAGTACTTC. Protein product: CASSRYGVLETQYF.

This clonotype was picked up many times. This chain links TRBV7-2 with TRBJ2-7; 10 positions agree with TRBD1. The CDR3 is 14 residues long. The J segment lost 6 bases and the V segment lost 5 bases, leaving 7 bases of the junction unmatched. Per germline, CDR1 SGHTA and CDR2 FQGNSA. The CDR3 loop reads CASSGGTGVGEQYF. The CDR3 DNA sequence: TGTGCCAGCAGCGGTGGGACAGGGGTGGGCGAGCAGTACTTC.

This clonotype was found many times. The CDR3 is CASSLGGSAAPQAIQYF. In nucleotides, the CDR3 is TGTGCCAGCAGCTTAGGTGGCAGTGCAGCCCCCCAAGCCATTCAGTACTTC. This chain connects TRBV7-9 to TRBJ2-4; D gene ambiguous. V was clipped by 1 base and J by 9 bases, with 22 bases between them. Germline V CDR1 and CDR2: SEHNR, FQNEAQ (reference sequence). CDR3 size: 17 residues.

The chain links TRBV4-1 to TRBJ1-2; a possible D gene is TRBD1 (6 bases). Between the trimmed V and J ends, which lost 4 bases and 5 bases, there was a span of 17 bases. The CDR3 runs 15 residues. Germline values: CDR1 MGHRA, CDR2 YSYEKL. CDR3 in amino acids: CASSLDLDSSYGYTF. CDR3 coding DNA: TGCGCCAGCAGCCTAGATCTGGACAGCTCTTATGGCTACACCTTC.

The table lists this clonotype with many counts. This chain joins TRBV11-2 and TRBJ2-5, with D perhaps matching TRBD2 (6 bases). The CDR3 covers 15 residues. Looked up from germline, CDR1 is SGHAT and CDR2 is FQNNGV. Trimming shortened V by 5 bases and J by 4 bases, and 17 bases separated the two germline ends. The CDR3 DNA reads TGTGCCAGCAGCACAGACCGGGGGAAGGGAGAGACCCAGTACTTC. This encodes CASSTDRGKGETQYF.

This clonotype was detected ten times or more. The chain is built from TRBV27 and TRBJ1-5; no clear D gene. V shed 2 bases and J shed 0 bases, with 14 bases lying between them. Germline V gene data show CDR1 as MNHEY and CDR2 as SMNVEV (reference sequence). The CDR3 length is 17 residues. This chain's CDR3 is CASSLGHALGSNQPQHF. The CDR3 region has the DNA TGTGCCAGCAGTTTAGGGCACGCCCTAGGTAGCAATCAGCCCCAGCATTTT.

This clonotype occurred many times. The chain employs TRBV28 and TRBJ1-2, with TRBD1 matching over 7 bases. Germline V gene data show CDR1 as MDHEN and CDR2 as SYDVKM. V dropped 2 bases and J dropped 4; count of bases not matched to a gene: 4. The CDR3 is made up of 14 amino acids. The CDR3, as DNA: TGTGCCAGCAGTTTAATAGGGGGCCCCTATGGCTACACCTTC. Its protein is CASSLIGGPYGYTF.

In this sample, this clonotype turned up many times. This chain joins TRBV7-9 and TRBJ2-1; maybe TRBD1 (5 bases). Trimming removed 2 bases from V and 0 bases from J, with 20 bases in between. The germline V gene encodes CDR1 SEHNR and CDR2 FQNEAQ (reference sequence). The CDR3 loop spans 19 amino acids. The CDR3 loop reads CASSLFPPSRESSYNEQFF. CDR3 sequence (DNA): TGTGCCAGCAGCTTATTTCCTCCATCCAGGGAAAGCTCCTACAATGAGCAGTTCTTC.

The CDR3 protein is CASSLFGRQPTDTQYF. The CDR3 DNA sequence: TGTGCCAGCAGTTTATTTGGGAGACAACCCACAGATACGCAGTATTTT. The rearrangement uses TRBV27 and TRBJ2-3, with D possibly being TRBD2 (5 bases). Germline CDR1 MNHEY, CDR2 SMNVEV (reference sequence). The CDR3 totals 16 residues. Trimming took 1 base from V and 2 from J, leaving 13 bases between them.

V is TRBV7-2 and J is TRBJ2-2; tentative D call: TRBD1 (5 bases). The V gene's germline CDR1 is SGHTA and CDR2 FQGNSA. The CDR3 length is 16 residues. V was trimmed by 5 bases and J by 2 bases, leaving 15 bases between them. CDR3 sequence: CASSPGGRGNTGELFF. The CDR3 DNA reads TGTGCCAGCAGCCCTGGCGGAAGGGGAAACACCGGGGAGCTGTTTTTT.

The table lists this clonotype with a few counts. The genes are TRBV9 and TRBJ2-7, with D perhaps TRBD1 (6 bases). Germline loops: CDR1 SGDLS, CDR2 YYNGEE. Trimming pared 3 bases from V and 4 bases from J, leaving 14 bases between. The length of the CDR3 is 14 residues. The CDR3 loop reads CASSEGEFGYEQYF. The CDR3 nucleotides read TGTGCCAGCAGCGAGGGGGAGTTCGGGTACGAGCAGTACTTC.

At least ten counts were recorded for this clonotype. The CDR3 region is CASSFQDRTDTQYF. The CDR3 coding sequence is TGTGCCAGCAGTTTCCAGGACAGAACAGATACGCAGTATTTT. This sequence joins TRBV27 and TRBJ2-3; a possible D gene is TRBD1 (6 bases). This CDR3 is built from 14 residues. V was cut by 3 bases and J by 3 bases, with 10 bases left in between. Germline CDR1 MNHEY, CDR2 SMNVEV (reference sequence).

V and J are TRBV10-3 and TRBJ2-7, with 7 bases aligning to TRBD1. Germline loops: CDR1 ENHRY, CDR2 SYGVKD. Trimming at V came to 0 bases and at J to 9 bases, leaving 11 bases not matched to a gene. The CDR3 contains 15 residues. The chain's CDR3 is CAISESRGQSIWQYF. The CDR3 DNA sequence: TGTGCCATCAGTGAGTCGAGGGGACAGAGCATATGGCAGTACTTC.

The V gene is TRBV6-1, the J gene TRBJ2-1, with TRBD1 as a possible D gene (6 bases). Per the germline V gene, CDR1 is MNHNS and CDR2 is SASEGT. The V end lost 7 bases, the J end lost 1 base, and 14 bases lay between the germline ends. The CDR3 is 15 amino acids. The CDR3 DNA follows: TGTGCCAGCACCGCACAGGGATTTTCCTACAATGAGCAGTTCTTC. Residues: CASTAQGFSYNEQFF.

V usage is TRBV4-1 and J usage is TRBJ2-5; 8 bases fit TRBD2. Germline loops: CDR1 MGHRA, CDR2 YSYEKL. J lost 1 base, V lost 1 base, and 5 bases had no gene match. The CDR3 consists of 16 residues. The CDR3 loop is CASSQGIAGSQETQYF. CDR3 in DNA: TGCGCCAGCAGCCAAGGGATAGCGGGATCCCAAGAGACCCAGTACTTC.

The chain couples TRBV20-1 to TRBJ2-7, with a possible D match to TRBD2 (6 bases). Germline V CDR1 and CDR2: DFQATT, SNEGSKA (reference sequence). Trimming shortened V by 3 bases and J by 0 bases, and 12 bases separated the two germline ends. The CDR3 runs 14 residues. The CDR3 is CSASRGTDSYEQYF. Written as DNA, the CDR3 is TGCAGTGCTAGCCGCGGGACGGACTCCTACGAGCAGTACTTC.